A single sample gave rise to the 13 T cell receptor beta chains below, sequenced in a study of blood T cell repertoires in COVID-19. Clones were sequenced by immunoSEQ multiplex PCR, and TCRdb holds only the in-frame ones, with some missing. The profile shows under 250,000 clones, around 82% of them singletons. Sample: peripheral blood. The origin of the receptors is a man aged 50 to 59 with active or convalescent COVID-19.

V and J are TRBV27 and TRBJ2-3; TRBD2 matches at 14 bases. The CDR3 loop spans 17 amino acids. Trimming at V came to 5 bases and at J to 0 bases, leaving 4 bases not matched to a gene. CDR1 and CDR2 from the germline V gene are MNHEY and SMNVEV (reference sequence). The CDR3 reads CASSAGLAGDSTDTQYF. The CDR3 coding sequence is TGTGCCAGCAGTGCGGGACTAGCGGGAGATAGCACAGATACGCAGTATTTT.

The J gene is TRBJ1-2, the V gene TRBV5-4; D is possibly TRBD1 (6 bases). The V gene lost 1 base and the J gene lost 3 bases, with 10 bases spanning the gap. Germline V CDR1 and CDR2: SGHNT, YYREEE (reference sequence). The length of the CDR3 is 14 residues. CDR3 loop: CASSLKDSYYGYTF. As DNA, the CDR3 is TGTGCCAGCAGCTTGAAGGACAGCTACTATGGCTACACCTTC.

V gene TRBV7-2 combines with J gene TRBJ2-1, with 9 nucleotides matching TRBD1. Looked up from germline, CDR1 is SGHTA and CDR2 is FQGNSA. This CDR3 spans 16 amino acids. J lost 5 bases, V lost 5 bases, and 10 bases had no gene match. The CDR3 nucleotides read TGTGCCAGCAGCCAACGCTCCGGGACAGGGAACAATGAGCAGTTCTTC. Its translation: CASSQRSGTGNNEQFF.

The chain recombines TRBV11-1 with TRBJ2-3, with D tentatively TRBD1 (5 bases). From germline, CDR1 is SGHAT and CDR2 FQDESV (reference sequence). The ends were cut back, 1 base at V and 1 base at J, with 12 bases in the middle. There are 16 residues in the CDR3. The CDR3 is CASSLDQGRGTDTQYF. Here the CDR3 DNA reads TGTGCCAGCAGCTTAGACCAGGGAAGGGGCACAGATACGCAGTATTTT.

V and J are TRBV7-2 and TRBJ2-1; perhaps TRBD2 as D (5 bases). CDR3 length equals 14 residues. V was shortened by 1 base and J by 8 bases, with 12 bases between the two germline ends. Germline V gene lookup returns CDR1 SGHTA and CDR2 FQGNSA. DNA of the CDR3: TGTGCCAGCAGCTTAGTGGCGGGTGGGGATGAGCAGTTCTTC. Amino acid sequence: CASSLVAGGDEQFF. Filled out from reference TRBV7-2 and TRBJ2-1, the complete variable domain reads GAGVSQSPSNKVTEKGKDVELRCDPISGHTALYWYRQSLGQGLEFLIYFQGNSAPDKSGLPSDRFSAERTGGSVSTLTIQRTQQEDSAVYLCASSLVAGGDEQFFGPGTRLTVL.

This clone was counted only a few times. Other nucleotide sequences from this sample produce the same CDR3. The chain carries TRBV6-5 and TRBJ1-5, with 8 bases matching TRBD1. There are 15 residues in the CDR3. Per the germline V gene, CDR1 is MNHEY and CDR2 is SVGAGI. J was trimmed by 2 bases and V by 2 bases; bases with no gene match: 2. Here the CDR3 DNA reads TGTGCCAGCAGTTACGGGACAGGAGGCAATCAGCCCCAGCATTTT. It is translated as CASSYGTGGNQPQHF.

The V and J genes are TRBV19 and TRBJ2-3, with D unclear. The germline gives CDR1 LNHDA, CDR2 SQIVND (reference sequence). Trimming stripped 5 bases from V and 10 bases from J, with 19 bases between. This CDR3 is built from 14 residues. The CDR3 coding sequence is TGTGCCAGTAGTCAAACCAGTGGTACATCGTCGCAGTATTTT. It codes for CASSQTSGTSSQYF.

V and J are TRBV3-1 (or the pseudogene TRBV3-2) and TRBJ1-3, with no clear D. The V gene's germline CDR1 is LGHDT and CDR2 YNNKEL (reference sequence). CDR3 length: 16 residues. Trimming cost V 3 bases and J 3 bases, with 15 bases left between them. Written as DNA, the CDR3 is TGTGCCAGCAGCCAGGTAATGACACACGATGGAAACACCATATATTTT. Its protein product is CASSQVMTHDGNTIYF.

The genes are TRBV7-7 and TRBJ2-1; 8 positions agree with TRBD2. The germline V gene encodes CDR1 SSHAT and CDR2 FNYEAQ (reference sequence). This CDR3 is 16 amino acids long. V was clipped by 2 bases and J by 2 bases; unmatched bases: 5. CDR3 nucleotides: TGTGCCAGCAGCTTAATGGCGGGGGGCACCTACAATGAGCAGTTCTTC. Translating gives CASSLMAGGTYNEQFF.

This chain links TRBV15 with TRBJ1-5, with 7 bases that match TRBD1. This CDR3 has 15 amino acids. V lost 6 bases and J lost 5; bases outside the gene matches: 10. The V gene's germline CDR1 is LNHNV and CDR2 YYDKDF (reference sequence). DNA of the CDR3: TGTGCCACCAGGGAGTCTGACAGGGCATATCAGCCCCAGCATTTT. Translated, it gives CATRESDRAYQPQHF.

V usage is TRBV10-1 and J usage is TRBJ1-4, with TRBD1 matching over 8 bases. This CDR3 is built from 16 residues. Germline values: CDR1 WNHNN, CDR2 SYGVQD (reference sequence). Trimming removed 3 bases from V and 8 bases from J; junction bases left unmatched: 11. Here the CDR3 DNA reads TGCGCCAGCAGTGAAAATAGACAGGGGCCTTTAGAAAAACTGTTTTTT. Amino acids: CASSENRQGPLEKLFF.

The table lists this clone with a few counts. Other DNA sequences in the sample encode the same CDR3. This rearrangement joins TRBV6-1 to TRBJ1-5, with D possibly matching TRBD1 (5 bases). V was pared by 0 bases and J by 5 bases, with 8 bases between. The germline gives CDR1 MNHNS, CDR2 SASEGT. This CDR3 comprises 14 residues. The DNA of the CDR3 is TGTGCCAGCAGTGAAGCCGGAGGGGATCAGCCCCAGCATTTT. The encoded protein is CASSEAGGDQPQHF.

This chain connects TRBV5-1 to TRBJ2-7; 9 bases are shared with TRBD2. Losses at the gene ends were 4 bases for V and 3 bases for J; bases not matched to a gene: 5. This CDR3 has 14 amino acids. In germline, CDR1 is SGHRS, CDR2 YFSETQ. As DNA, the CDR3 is TGCGCCAGCAGCGTTAGCGGGGGACACTACGAGCAGTACTTC. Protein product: CASSVSGGHYEQYF.